The 28 T cell receptor beta chains given below trace back to one sample, sequenced in a study of breast tumors, draining lymph nodes, adjacent tissues. Breast cancer patients provided tissue from their axillary draining lymph nodes. TCRdb re-called the multiplex PCR reads with MiXCR, one entry per CDR3 protein. The sample contains 100,000 or so distinct CDR3 sequences, 20% to 25% of which appear only once. Material for sequencing was axillary lymph node tissue. The receptors stem from a female donor with breast cancer. Some clones in this sample may be carry-over from other donors' samples.

For this clonotype: A much larger clone lies a single base off, so this may be a read error. Here the CDR3 omits its conserved ending phenylalanine or tryptophan, so a read error is the likely source. V gene TRBV6-1 combines with J gene TRBJ1-2; D gene unclear. V lost 7 bases and J 3 bases, leaving 15 bases between the germline ends. The germline gives CDR1 MNHNS, CDR2 SASEGT. This CDR3 comprises 14 residues. CDR3 nucleotides: TGTGCCAGCAAACCCGAGGGAGAGGACTATGGCTACACCCTC. It is translated as CASKPEGEDYGYTL.

Of note for this clonotype: This may be a read error: a much more frequent sequence differs by one nucleotide. The chain couples TRBV12-3 or TRBV12-4 to TRBJ2-1; 9 positions match TRBD2. CDR3 length: 16 residues. CDR3 loop: CAGRSRGSGSNGEQFF. As DNA, the CDR3 is TGTGCCGGCAGGTCCCGGGGTAGCGGGAGTAATGGGGAGCAGTTCTTC.

There are many counts of this clonotype. The chain joins TRBV4-1 to TRBJ2-7; D remains ambiguous. Germline-derived CDR1 and CDR2 are MGHRA and YSYEKL. CDR3 length: 15 amino acids. Trimming stripped 2 bases from V and 4 bases from J, with 15 bases between. The CDR3 DNA reads as TGCGCCAGCAGCCAACAACCAGCTGACGGTTACGAGCAGTACTTC. Its translation: CASSQQPADGYEQYF.

This clonotype has a count of ten or more. V and J are TRBV28 and TRBJ2-1; 8 bases line up with TRBD2. CDR1 is MDHEN and CDR2 is SYDVKM in the germline V gene. V was clipped by 8 bases and J by 5 bases; unmatched bases: 5. The length of the CDR3 is 13 residues. As DNA, the CDR3 is TGTGCCAGCGGAATAGCGGGAAACAATGAGCAGTTCTTC. Encoded protein: CASGIAGNNEQFF.

This clonotype was observed many times. The chain recombines TRBV5-8 with TRBJ1-6; TRBD1 matches 7 bases. This CDR3 contains 18 residues. Trimming took 2 bases from V and 3 from J; bases not matched to a gene: 11. Germline V CDR1 and CDR2: SGHTS, YDEGEE. CDR3 amino acids: CASSFTPQGNSYNSPLHF. The CDR3 nucleotides are TGTGCCAGCAGCTTCACACCACAGGGGAACAGCTATAATTCACCCCTCCACTTT.

A note on this clonotype: No DNA is shown, since the ends of the CDR3 on it are uncertain; the CDR3 is the one TCRdb lists. This rearrangement joins TRBV12-3 or TRBV12-4 to TRBJ1-2. The CDR3 contains 14 residues when both ends are counted. CDR3 region: CASSSSNSNYGYTF.

At least ten counts were recorded for this clonotype. The chain is built from TRBV6-2 or TRBV6-3 and TRBJ2-5, with a tentative D call TRBD1 (5 bases). Deletions cut 2 bases from V and 6 bases from J, with 13 bases between. CDR3 size: 14 residues. Germline CDR1 and CDR2: MNHEY and SVGEGT. CDR3 in amino acids: CASSYGSRVQTQYF. CDR3 bases: TGTGCCAGCAGTTACGGGTCCAGGGTGCAGACCCAGTACTTC.

Only a few counts were recorded for this clonotype. The chain is built from TRBV7-9 and TRBJ1-1; TRBD1 matches 7 bases. Germline V gene sequence: CDR1 SEHNR, CDR2 FQNEAQ (reference sequence). V lost 2 bases to trimming and J lost 5 bases; unmatched junction nucleotides: 8. The CDR3 spans 15 residues. As DNA, the CDR3 is TGTGCCAGCAGCTTATCAGGGGGAGGTCAAACTGAAGCTTTCTTT. Protein: CASSLSGGGQTEAFF.

The CDR3 coding sequence is TGTGCCATCAGTGAGGCTAGCGGGAGGTCGGAGGCCCAGTACTTC. It translates to CAISEASGRSEAQYF. This chain uses TRBV10-3 with TRBJ2-5, with 11 bases identical to TRBD2. Unmatched junction bases numbered 8, after V lost 2 bases and J lost 9 bases. Germline V gene sequence: CDR1 ENHRY, CDR2 SYGVKD. This CDR3 spans 15 amino acids.

This clonotype has a count of ten or more. The genes are TRBV25-1 and TRBJ2-1; TRBD2 matches 7 bases. Unmatched junction bases numbered 8, after V lost 0 bases and J lost 12 bases. CDR3 length equals 14 residues. Germline assignment: CDR1 MGHDK and CDR2 SYGVNS. The CDR3 nucleotides are TGTGCCAGCAGTGAATATCGGCTAGCGGCTGGGCAGTTCTTC. Translation gives CASSEYRLAAGQFF.

The sample holds many counts of this clonotype. This chain uses TRBV20-1 with TRBJ1-6; a possible D gene is TRBD1 (6 bases). Trimming shortened V by 3 bases and J by 7 bases, and 13 bases separated the two germline ends. The CDR3 spans 14 residues. The germline V gene encodes CDR1 DFQATT and CDR2 SNEGSKA (reference sequence). The CDR3 sequence: CSASSGQTNSPLHF. The CDR3 nucleotides are TGCAGTGCTAGTTCAGGACAGACAAATTCACCCCTCCACTTT.

The genes are TRBV19 and TRBJ1-1; D may be TRBD1 (6 bases). Trimming pared 1 base from V and 5 bases from J, leaving 17 bases between. From germline, CDR1 is LNHDA and CDR2 SQIVND (reference sequence). The CDR3 length is 16 residues. In DNA, the CDR3 is TGTGCCAGTAGTATAGGTCAGGGGCTGATAGTGACTGAAGCTTTCTTT. Translated, it gives CASSIGQGLIVTEAFF.

Ten or more counts support this clonotype. The CDR3 spells CASGSRYTQYF. CDR3 coding DNA: TGTGCTAGTGGTTCTAGATATACGCAGTATTTT. The rearrangement uses TRBV12-5 and TRBJ2-3, with D unclear. CDR3 length: 11 residues. The V and J ends lost 4 bases and 7 bases respectively, with 6 bases between them. The germline CDR1 and CDR2 sequences are LGHNT and FRNRAP.

This clonotype came up many times. The chain joins TRBV3-1 to TRBJ1-2; no clear D gene. The V gene's germline CDR1 is LGHDT and CDR2 YNNKEL (reference sequence). Between the trimmed V and J ends, which lost 8 bases and 4 bases, there was a span of 20 bases. The CDR3 is 15 residues long. CDR3 loop: CASGASGHERYGYTF. The CDR3 DNA is TGTGCCAGCGGAGCATCGGGCCACGAACGCTATGGCTACACCTTC.

Ten or more counts support this clonotype. The chain couples TRBV7-3 to TRBJ2-2, with D unclear. Trimming cost V 6 bases and J 6 bases, with 11 bases left between them. CDR3 length: 13 residues. Per germline, CDR1 SGHTA and CDR2 FQGTGA. This CDR3 reads CASSPGSAGELFF. The CDR3 DNA follows: TGTGCCAGCAGTCCTGGATCGGCCGGGGAGCTGTTTTTT. Drawing the rest from reference TRBV7-3 and TRBJ2-2, the complete variable domain is GAGVSQTPSNKVTEKGKYVELRCDPISGHTALYWYRQSLGQGPEFLIYFQGTGAADDSGLPNDRFFAVRPEGSVSTLKIQRTERGDSAVYLCASSPGSAGELFFGEGSRLTVL.

This clonotype was observed many times. The chain combines TRBV6-6 with TRBJ2-7; perhaps TRBD1 as D (5 bases). CDR1 is MNHNY, CDR2 SVGAGI, per germline (reference sequence). V lost 6 bases and J 2 bases, leaving 23 bases between the germline ends. There are 17 residues in the CDR3. The CDR3 here is CASSPYDSVGGTYEQYF. The CDR3 nucleotides are TGTGCCAGCAGCCCCTACGACAGCGTAGGTGGAACCTACGAGCAGTACTTC.

This clonotype was found many times. The CDR3 region has the DNA TGTGCCAGCCCGGGGACTAGCGTAACCAATGAGCAGTTCTTC. Its protein is CASPGTSVTNEQFF. The genes are TRBV2 and TRBJ2-1; 10 bases match TRBD2. The CDR3 runs to 14 residues. The V gene end was trimmed by 8 bases and the J gene end by 6 bases; junction bases not matched to a gene: 7. The germline V gene encodes CDR1 SNHLY and CDR2 FYNNEI. Combining the CDR3 with reference TRBV2 and TRBJ2-1 gives the whole variable domain EPEVTQTPSHQVTQMGQEVILRCVPISNHLYFYWYRQILGQKVEFLVSFYNNEISEKSEIFDDQFSVERPDGSNFTLKIRSTKLEDSAMYFCASPGTSVTNEQFFGPGTRLTVL.

This clonotype was recorded many times. The DNA for the CDR3 is TGCGCCAGCAGCCGAGTAGGGGCGGCTGAGCAGTACTTC. The encoded protein is CASSRVGAAEQYF. The rearrangement uses TRBV4-1 and TRBJ2-7; possible D gene TRBD1, 5 bases. The CDR3 is 13 amino acids. V lost 4 bases to trimming and J lost 7 bases, with 14 bases between them. Germline values: CDR1 MGHRA, CDR2 YSYEKL.

On this clonotype itself: A much larger clone lies one base from this, so it may be a read error. The chain carries TRBV28 and TRBJ2-7, with D possibly matching TRBD1 (8 bases). The CDR3 is made up of 14 amino acids. Germline lookup yields CDR1 MDHEN and CDR2 SYDVKM. CDR3 region: CASSKTGGVYEQCF. In DNA, the CDR3 is TGTGCCAGCAGTAAAACAGGGGGGGTCTACGAGCAGTGCTTC. The variable domain in full, with the rest retrieved from reference TRBV28 and TRBJ2-7, is DVKVTQSSRYLVKRTGEKVFLECVQDMDHENMFWYRQDPGLGLRLIYFSYDVKMKEKGDIPEGYSVSREKKERFSLILESASTNQTSMYLCASSKTGGVYEQCFGPGTRLTVT.

The rearrangement uses TRBV12-3 or TRBV12-4 and TRBJ2-2; D is possibly TRBD2 (5 bases). V lost 7 bases and J 4 bases, leaving 7 bases between the germline ends. This CDR3 is built from 12 residues. The CDR3 loop reads CASNGITGELFF. CDR3 nucleotides: TGTGCCAGCAACGGGATCACCGGGGAGCTGTTTTTT.

This clonotype has more than one count but fewer than ten. The chain uses TRBV20-1 and TRBJ1-1; D remains unclear. The CDR3 is 13 residues long. Trimming took off 2 bases at V and 0 bases at J, with 7 bases between the two ends. The germline V gene encodes CDR1 DFQATT and CDR2 SNEGSKA (reference sequence). The CDR3: CSARSHMNTEAFF. In DNA, the CDR3 is TGCAGTGCTAGATCCCACATGAACACTGAAGCTTTCTTT.

This clonotype was counted at least ten times. The chain recombines TRBV12-3 or TRBV12-4 with TRBJ2-1; no clear D. Between the trimmed V and J ends, which lost 2 bases and 8 bases, there was a span of 7 bases. The CDR3 is 12 amino acids. CDR3 DNA sequence: TGTGCCAGCAGTTTAAGAATCGATGAGCAGTTCTTC. Its protein product is CASSLRIDEQFF.

This clonotype was detected ten times or more. The DNA for the CDR3 is TGTGCCAGCAGCCAAGGAGACAGGGGTAACCAAGAGACCCAGTACTTC. Protein: CASSQGDRGNQETQYF. The J gene is TRBJ2-5, the V gene TRBV14, with TRBD1 matching over 8 bases. V lost 1 base and J lost 0; bases outside the gene matches: 4. The length of the CDR3 is 16 residues. The germline CDR1 and CDR2 sequences are SGHDN and FVKESK.

There are many counts of this clonotype. V and J are TRBV3-1 and TRBJ2-7; D remains ambiguous. V lost 3 bases and J 6 bases, leaving 12 bases between the germline ends. CDR3 size: 13 residues. CDR1 is LGHDT, CDR2 YNNKEL, per germline (reference sequence). The CDR3 region has the DNA TGTGCCAGCAGCCAGGTGTCAGTGGGCGAGCAGTACTTC. Translated, it gives CASSQVSVGEQYF.

As to this clonotype: A much larger clonotype is one base distant, so this may be a read error. The missing conserved phenylalanine or tryptophan at the end of this CDR3 makes a read error likely. The rearrangement uses TRBV9 and TRBJ1-4, with 10 bases lining up with TRBD1. CDR1 is SGDLS, CDR2 YYNGEE, per germline. J gave up 0 bases and V 3 bases, and 8 bases lay outside the gene matches. The CDR3 has 18 residues. This chain's CDR3 is CASSATGGVRATNEKLFL. The CDR3 DNA reads as TGTGCCAGCAGCGCGACAGGGGGCGTTCGGGCAACTAATGAAAAACTGTTTCTT.

This clonotype was seen many times. This CDR3 is CASSFQGHNEQFF. The CDR3 DNA reads as TGTGCCAGCAGCTTTCAGGGCCACAATGAGCAGTTCTTC. The chain has TRBV7-9 and TRBJ2-1; TRBD1 might be the D (5 bases). CDR1 SEHNR and CDR2 FQNEAQ come from the germline V gene (reference sequence). Between the trimmed V and J ends, which lost 3 bases and 5 bases, there was a span of 8 bases. The CDR3 totals 13 residues.

As concerns this clonotype: A much larger clone differs by one base, so this may be a read error. The CDR3 protein is CASTPGLAGGRDAQYF. In DNA form, the CDR3 reads TGTGCCAGCACCCCTGGGCTAGCGGGGGGCCGTGATGCGCAGTATTTT. The J gene is TRBJ2-3, the V gene TRBV7-2; TRBD2 matches 11 bases. The CDR3 spans 16 residues. The V segment lost 7 bases and the J segment 10 bases; nucleotides outside the gene matches: 16. Germline assignment: CDR1 SGHTA and CDR2 FQGNSA.

V is TRBV3-1 and J is TRBJ2-6, with D unclear. Germline V gives CDR1 LGHDT, CDR2 YNNKEL (reference sequence). This CDR3 comprises 13 residues. V lost 7 bases and J 0 bases, leaving 4 bases between the germline ends. CDR3 in DNA: TGTGCCAGCACCTACTCTGGGGCCAACGTCCTGACTTTC. Translating gives CASTYSGANVLTF. Complete variable domain (other parts from reference TRBV3-1 and TRBJ2-6): DTAVSQTPKYLVTQMGNDKSIKCEQNLGHDTMYWYKQDSKKFLKIMFSYNNKELIINETVPNRFSPKSPDKAHLNLHINSLELGDSAVYFCASTYSGANVLTFGAGSRLTVL.